The subject of this entry is one T cell receptor (beta chain). This sample is part of a study of CD8 T cells in Susac syndrome. Sequencing of TCR beta was undertaken in CD8+ and CD4+ T cells derived from blood. TEMRA cells were enriched by FACS, while CD8+ and CD4+ T cells were obtained through a negative isolation that was performed magnetically. RNA in amounts of 0.5 to 1 ug was reverse transcribed with random hexamers. TCRdb analysed the immunoSEQ multiplex PCR reads with MiXCR anew, one entry per CDR3 protein. The sample carries roughly 130,000 distinct CDR3 sequences, around 94% recorded once. Looked up from germline, CDR1 is SGHNT and CDR2 is YYREEE (reference sequence). The CDR3 consists of 13 residues. V was cut by 1 base and J by 6 bases, with 7 bases left in between.

This TCR derives from a human donor with multiple sclerosis. The specimen was CD4+ T cells from PBMCs. J is TRBJ2-2 and V is TRBV5-4; D tentatively fits TRBD1 or TRBD2 (5 bases each). As DNA, the CDR3 is TGTGCCAGCAGCTTGAAGGGACCCGGGGAGCTGTTTTTT. Translated, it gives CASSLKGPGELFF.